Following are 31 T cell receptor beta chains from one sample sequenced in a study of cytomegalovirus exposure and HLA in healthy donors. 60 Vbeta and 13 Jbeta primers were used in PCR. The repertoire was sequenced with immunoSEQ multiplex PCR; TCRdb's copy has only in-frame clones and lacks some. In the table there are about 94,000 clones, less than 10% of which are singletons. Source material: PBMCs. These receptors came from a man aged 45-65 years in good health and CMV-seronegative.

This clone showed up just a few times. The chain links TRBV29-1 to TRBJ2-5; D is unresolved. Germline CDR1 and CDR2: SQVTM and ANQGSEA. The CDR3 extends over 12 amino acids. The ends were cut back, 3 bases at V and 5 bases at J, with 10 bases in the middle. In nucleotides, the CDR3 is TGCAGCGTTGAGGAGTTAATTGAGACCCAGTACTTC. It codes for CSVEELIETQYF.

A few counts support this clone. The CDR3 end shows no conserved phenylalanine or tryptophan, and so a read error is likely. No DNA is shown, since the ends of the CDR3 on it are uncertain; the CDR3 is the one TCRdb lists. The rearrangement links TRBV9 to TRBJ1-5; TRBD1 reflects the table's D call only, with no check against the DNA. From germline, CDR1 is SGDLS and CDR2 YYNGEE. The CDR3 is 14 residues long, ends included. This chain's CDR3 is CASSEGVGNQPKHL.

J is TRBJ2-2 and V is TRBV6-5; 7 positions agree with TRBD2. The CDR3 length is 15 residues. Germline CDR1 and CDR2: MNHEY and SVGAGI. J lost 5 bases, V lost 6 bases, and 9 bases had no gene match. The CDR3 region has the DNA TGTGCCAGCAGAATCACTAGCGATCTAACCGGGGAGCTGTTTTTT. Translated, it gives CASRITSDLTGELFF.

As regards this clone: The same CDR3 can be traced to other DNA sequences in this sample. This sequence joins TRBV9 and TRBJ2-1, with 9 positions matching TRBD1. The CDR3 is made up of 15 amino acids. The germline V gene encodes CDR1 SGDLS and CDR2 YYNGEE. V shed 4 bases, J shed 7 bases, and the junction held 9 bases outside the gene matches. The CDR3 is CASSPSWDRDNEQFF. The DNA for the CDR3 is TGTGCCAGCAGCCCGTCATGGGACAGGGATAATGAGCAGTTCTTC.

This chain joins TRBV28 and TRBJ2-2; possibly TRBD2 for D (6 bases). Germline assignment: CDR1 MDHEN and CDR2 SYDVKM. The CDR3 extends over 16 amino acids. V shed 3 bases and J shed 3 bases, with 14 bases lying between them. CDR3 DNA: TGTGCCAGCAGTTTCGACGGGGGAATTTACACCGGGGAGCTGTTTTTT. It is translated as CASSFDGGIYTGELFF.

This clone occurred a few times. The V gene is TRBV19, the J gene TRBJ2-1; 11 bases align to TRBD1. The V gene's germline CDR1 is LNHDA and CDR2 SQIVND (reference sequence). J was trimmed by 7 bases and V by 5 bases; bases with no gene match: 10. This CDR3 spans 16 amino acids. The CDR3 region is CASSSWTGGSENEQFF. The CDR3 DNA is TGTGCCAGTAGTTCATGGACAGGGGGCTCGGAGAATGAGCAGTTCTTC.

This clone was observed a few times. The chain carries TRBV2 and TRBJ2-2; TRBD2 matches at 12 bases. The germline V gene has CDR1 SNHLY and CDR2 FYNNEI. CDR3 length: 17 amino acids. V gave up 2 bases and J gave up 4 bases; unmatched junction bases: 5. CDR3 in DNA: TGTGCCAGCAGTGAACCCACTAGCGGGGGGACCACCGGGGAGCTGTTTTTT. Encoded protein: CASSEPTSGGTTGELFF.

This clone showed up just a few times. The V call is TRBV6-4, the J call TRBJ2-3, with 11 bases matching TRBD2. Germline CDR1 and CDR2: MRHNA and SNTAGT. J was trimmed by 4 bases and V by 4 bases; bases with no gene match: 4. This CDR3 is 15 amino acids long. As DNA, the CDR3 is TGTGCCAGCAGTGGTAGCGGGGGGGCCGCAGATACGCAGTATTTT. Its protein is CASSGSGGAADTQYF.

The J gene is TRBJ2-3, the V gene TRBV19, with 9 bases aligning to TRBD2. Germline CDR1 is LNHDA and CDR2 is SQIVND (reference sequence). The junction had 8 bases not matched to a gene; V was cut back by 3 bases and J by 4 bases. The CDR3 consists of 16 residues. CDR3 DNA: TGTGCCAGTAGTATTGGTAGCGGGAGAGTCGCAGATACGCAGTATTTT. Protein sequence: CASSIGSGRVADTQYF.

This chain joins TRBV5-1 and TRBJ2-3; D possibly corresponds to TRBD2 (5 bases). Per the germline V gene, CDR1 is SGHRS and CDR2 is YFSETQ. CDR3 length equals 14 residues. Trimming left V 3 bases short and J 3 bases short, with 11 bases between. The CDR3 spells CASSSGKTTDTQYF. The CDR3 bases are TGCGCCAGCAGCTCCGGGAAAACGACAGATACGCAGTATTTT.

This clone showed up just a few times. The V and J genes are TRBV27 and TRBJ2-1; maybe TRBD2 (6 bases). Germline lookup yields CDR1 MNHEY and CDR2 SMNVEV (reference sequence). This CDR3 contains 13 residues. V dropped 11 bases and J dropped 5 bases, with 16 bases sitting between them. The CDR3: CASSGLTNNEQFF. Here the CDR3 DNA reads TGTGCCTCGTCTGGACTAACAAACAATGAGCAGTTCTTC.

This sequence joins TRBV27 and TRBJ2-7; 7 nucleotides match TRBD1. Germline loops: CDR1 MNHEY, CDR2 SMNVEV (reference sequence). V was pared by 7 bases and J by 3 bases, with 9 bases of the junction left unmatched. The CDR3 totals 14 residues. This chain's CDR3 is CASTPSGGNYEQYF. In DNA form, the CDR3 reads TGTGCCAGCACCCCCTCAGGGGGTAACTACGAGCAGTACTTC.

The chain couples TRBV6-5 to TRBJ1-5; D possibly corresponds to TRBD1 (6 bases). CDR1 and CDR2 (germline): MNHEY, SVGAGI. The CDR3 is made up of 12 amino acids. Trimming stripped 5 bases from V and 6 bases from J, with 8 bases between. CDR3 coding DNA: TGTGCCAGCAGTGCCAGGGGTCAGCCCCAGCATTTT. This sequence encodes CASSARGQPQHF.

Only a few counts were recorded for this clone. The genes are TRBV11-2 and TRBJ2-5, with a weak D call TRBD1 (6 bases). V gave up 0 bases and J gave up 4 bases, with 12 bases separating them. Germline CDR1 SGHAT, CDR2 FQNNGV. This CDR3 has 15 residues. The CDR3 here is CASSLDNRVVETQYF. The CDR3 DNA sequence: TGTGCCAGCAGCTTAGATAACAGGGTGGTAGAGACCCAGTACTTC.

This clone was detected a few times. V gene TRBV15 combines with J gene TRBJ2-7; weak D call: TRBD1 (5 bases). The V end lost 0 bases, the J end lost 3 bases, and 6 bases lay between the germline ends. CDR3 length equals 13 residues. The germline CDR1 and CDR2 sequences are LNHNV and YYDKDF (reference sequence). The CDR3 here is CATSRDRDYEQYF. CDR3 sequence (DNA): TGTGCCACCAGCAGAGACAGGGACTACGAGCAGTACTTC.

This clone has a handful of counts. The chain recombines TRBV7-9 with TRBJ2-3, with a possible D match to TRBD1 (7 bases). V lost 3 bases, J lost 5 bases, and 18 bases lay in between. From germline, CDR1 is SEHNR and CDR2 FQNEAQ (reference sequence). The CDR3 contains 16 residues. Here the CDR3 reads CASSFLSRGAGDTQYF. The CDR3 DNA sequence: TGTGCCAGCAGCTTCCTTAGCAGGGGGGCGGGAGATACGCAGTATTTT.

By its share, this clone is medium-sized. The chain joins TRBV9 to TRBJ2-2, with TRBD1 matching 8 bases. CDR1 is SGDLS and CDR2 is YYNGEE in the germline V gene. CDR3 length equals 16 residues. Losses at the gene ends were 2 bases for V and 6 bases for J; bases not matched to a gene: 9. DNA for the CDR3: TGTGCCAGCAGCGTTGAGGACAGGGTGTCATCCGGGGAGCTGTTTTTT. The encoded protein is CASSVEDRVSSGELFF.

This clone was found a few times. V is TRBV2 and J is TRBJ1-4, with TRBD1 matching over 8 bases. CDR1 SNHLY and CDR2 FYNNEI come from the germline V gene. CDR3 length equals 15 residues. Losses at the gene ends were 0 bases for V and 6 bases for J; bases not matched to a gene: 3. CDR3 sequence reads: CASSEAHRGDEKLFF. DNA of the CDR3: TGTGCCAGCAGTGAAGCGCACAGGGGGGATGAAAAACTGTTTTTT.

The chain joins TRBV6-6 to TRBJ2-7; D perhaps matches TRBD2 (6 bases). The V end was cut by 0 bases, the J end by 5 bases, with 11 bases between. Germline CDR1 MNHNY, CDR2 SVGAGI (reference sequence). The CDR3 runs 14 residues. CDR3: CASSYSDGSNEQYF. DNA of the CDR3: TGTGCCAGCAGTTACTCGGACGGGAGCAACGAGCAGTACTTC.

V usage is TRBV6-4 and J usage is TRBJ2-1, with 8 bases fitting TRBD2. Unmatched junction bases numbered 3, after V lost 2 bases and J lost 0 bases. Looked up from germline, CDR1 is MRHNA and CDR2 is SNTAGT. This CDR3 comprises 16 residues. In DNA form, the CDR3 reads TGTGCCAGCAGTGACACTGGGACTAGCTCCTACAATGAGCAGTTCTTC. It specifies CASSDTGTSSYNEQFF.

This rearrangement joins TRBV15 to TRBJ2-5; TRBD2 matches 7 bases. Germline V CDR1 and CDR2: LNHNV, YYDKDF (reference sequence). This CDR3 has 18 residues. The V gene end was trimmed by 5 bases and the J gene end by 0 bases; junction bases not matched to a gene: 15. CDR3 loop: CATSPTPPSGTYQETQYF. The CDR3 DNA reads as TGTGCCACCAGCCCTACCCCCCCTAGCGGTACCTACCAAGAGACCCAGTACTTC.

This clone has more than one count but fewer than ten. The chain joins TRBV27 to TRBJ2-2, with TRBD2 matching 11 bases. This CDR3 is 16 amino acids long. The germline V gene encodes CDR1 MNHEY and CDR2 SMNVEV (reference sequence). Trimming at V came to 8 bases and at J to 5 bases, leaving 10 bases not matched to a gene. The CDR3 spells CASERLAGSRTGELFF. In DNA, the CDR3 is TGTGCCAGCGAACGACTAGCGGGAAGTCGAACCGGGGAGCTGTTTTTT.

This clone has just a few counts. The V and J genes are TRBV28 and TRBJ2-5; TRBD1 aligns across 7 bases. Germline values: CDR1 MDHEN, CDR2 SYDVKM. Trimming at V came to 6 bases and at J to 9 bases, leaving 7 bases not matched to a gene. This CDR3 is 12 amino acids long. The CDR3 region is CASSLDRVSQYF. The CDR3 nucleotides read TGTGCCAGCAGCCTAGACAGGGTGTCCCAGTACTTC.

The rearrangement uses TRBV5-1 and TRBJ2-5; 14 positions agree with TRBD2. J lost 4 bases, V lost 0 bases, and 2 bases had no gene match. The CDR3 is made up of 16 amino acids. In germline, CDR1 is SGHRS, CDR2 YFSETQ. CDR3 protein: CASSLGLAGGRETQYF. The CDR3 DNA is TGCGCCAGCAGCTTGGGACTAGCGGGGGGGCGAGAGACCCAGTACTTC.

The CDR3 DNA follows: TGTGCCAGCAGCAACGGTGAAAAACTGTTTTTT. It codes for CASSNGEKLFF. This rearrangement joins TRBV5-8 to TRBJ1-4; D remains ambiguous. The CDR3 runs to 11 residues. Between the trimmed V and J ends, which lost 4 bases and 7 bases, there was a span of 5 bases. Germline V gene sequence: CDR1 SGHTS, CDR2 YDEGEE.

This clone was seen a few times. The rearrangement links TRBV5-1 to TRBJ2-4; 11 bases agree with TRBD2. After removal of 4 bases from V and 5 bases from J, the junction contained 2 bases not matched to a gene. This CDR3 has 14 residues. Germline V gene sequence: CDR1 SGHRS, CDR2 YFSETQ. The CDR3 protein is CASSISGGENIQYF. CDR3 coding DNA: TGCGCCAGCAGCATTAGCGGGGGGGAAAACATTCAGTACTTC.

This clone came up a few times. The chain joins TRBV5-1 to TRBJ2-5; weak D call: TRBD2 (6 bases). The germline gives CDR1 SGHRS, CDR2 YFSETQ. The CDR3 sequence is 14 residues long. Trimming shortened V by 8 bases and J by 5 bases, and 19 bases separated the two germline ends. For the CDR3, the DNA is TGCGCCAGTCAGGGACTGGGCAACAGGGAGACCCAGTACTTC. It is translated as CASQGLGNRETQYF. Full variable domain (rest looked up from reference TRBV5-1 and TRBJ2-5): KAGVTQTPRYLIKTRGQQVTLSCSPISGHRSVSWYQQTPGQGLQFLFEYFSETQRNKGNFPGRFSGRQFSNSRSEMNVSTLELGDSALYLCASQGLGNRETQYFGPGTRLLVL.

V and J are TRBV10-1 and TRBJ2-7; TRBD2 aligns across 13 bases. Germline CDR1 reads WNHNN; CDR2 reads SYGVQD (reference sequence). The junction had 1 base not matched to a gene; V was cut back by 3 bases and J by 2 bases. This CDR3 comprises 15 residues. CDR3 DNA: TGCGCCAGCAGTGATACTAGCGGGGGGGCCTACGAGCAGTACTTC. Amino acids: CASSDTSGGAYEQYF.

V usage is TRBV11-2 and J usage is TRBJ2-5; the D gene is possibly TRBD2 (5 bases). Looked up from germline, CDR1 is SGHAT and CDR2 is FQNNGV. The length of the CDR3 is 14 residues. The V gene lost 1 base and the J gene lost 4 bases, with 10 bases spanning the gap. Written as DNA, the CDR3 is TGTGCCAGCAGCTTAGCCCGGAGGCTAGAGACCCAGTACTTC. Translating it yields CASSLARRLETQYF.

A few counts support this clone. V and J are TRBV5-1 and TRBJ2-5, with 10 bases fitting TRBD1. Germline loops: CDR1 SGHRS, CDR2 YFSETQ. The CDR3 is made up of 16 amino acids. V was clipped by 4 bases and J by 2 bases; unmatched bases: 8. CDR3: CASSKQDRGGQETQYF. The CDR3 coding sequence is TGCGCCAGCAGCAAACAGGACAGGGGGGGGCAAGAGACCCAGTACTTC.

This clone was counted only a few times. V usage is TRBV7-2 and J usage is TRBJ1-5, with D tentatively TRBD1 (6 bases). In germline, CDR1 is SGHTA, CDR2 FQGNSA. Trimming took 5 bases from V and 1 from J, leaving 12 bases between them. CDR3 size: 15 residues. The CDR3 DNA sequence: TGTGCCAGCAGCCTGGGACACCAAAGCAATCAGCCCCAGCATTTT. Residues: CASSLGHQSNQPQHF.